These 9 T cell receptor beta chains were sequenced from one sample in a study of patients and donors after allogeneic stem cell transplantation. Using its own MiXCR run on the RT-PCR reads, TCRdb lists one record per CDR3 protein. The sample lists 150,000 to 200,000 distinct CDR3 sequences; approximately 30% were seen once. The sequencing sample was made of blood, either unsorted or a sorted T cell fraction (not recorded which). These receptors originate from a human donor who was either an allogeneic HSCT recipient or a stem cell or donor lymphocyte infusion donor (not recorded which). It is not recorded whose cells these are; they may come from a transplant donor.

This clonotype was counted only a few times. This rearrangement joins TRBV13 to TRBJ1-2; 8 bases fit TRBD1. The J segment lost 1 base and the V segment lost 4 bases, leaving 5 bases of the junction unmatched. The CDR3 extends over 15 amino acids. Germline lookup yields CDR1 PRHDT and CDR2 FYEKMQ (reference sequence). CDR3 protein: CASSYGTGLNYGYTF. For the CDR3, the DNA is TGTGCCAGCAGCTACGGGACAGGCCTTAACTATGGCTACACCTTC.

There are a few counts of this clonotype. The chain carries TRBV20-1 and TRBJ1-5; weak D call: TRBD1 (5 bases). V gave up 6 bases and J gave up 4 bases, with 22 bases separating them. The CDR3 contains 16 residues. Germline V gene sequence: CDR1 DFQATT, CDR2 SNEGSKA (reference sequence). The CDR3 loop reads CSAFSPDTVNNQPQHF. The CDR3 DNA reads TGCAGTGCCTTCTCCCCGGACACAGTAAATAATCAGCCCCAGCATTTT.

This clonotype was observed at least ten times. The chain joins TRBV20-1 to TRBJ1-2, with unresolved D. V was trimmed by 6 bases and J by 9 bases, leaving 20 bases between them. Germline V gene data show CDR1 as DFQATT and CDR2 as SNEGSKA (reference sequence). The CDR3 totals 13 residues. The CDR3 nucleotides are TGCAGTGCGAGAACGGGGTTGGTCTCTAGCTACACCTTC. As protein: CSARTGLVSSYTF.

This clonotype was seen ten or more times. This rearrangement joins TRBV29-1 to TRBJ1-1; D possibly corresponds to TRBD1 (6 bases). Germline V gives CDR1 SQVTM, CDR2 ANQGSEA. This CDR3 is 12 amino acids long. Between the trimmed V and J ends, which lost 7 bases and 1 base, there was a span of 10 bases. The chain's CDR3 is CSAMTGNTEAFF. The CDR3 DNA reads TGCAGCGCGATGACAGGGAACACTGAAGCTTTCTTT.

This clonotype showed up just a few times. V usage is TRBV4-2 and J usage is TRBJ2-1; 10 nucleotides agree with TRBD2. Germline loops: CDR1 LGHNA, CDR2 YNFKEQ. This CDR3 spans 18 amino acids. V lost 4 bases and J lost 0; bases outside the gene matches: 9. In DNA form, the CDR3 reads TGTGCCAGCAGCCGAAGTAGCGGGAGGAGCAGCTCCTACAATGAGCAGTTCTTC. It codes for CASSRSSGRSSSYNEQFF.

This CDR3 is CASSKGTGNQPQHF. Here the CDR3 DNA reads TGCGCCAGCAGCAAAGGGACAGGCAATCAGCCCCAGCATTTT. The chain has TRBV5-1 and TRBJ1-5; TRBD1 aligns across 7 bases. CDR1 is SGHRS and CDR2 is YFSETQ in the germline V gene. The CDR3 has 14 amino acids. The V gene end was trimmed by 4 bases and the J gene end by 2 bases; junction bases not matched to a gene: 3.

The table lists this clonotype with a few counts. This chain joins TRBV24-1 and TRBJ2-1, with 8 bases that match TRBD2. Germline CDR1 is KGHDR and CDR2 is SFDVKD. This CDR3 contains 19 residues. Losses at the gene ends were 1 base for V and 0 bases for J; bases not matched to a gene: 10. The CDR3 bases are TGTGCCACCAGTGATTTAACGGGAGGGCCCCGAAGCTCCTACAATGAGCAGTTCTTC. It encodes CATSDLTGGPRSSYNEQFF.

The chain combines TRBV7-9 with TRBJ2-5, with 10 positions matching TRBD2. The CDR3 is made up of 16 amino acids. With 2 bases clipped from V and 5 bases from J, the junction kept 8 bases outside the gene matches. The germline V gene has CDR1 SEHNR and CDR2 FQNEAQ (reference sequence). The CDR3 here is CASSLILAGVRETQYF. CDR3 coding DNA: TGTGCCAGCAGCTTAATCCTAGCGGGAGTCCGGGAGACCCAGTACTTC.

This chain connects TRBV12-3 or TRBV12-4 to TRBJ2-7; possibly TRBD2 for D (6 bases). V was pared by 7 bases and J by 2 bases, with 21 bases between. The CDR3 extends over 16 amino acids. The CDR3 here is CASTPRGQRATYEQYF. For the CDR3, the DNA is TGTGCCAGCACCCCCCGGGGCCAGCGGGCAACCTACGAGCAGTACTTC.